Each of the 32 T cell receptor beta chains below was sequenced from the same sample in a study of molecular identifiers for immune sequencing clone quantification. TCRdb processed the PCR reads anew with MiXCR; each CDR3 protein has one entry. The sample has 88,000 or so distinct CDR3 sequences, roughly 23% seen once. Sequencing input: naive CD8+ T cells from blood, with Jurkat cell RNA spiked in. Subset described: FACS-sorted CD8+CD4-CCR7+CD45RA+ naive T cells. The receptors originated from a human donor in good health. Some libraries in this study had Jurkat cell RNA spiked in.

The chain recombines TRBV6-2 or TRBV6-3 with TRBJ1-2; TRBD1 agrees at 8 bases. The germline gives CDR1 MNHEY, CDR2 SVGEGT. V was pared by 10 bases and J by 5 bases, with 9 bases of the junction left unmatched. This CDR3 is built from 13 residues. DNA of the CDR3: TGTGCCATCTGGACAGGGAGTAGGTATGGCTACACCTTC. It codes for CAIWTGSRYGYTF.

A word on this clonotype: A single base separates this from a much larger clone, so it may be a read error. This chain links TRBV6-5 with TRBJ1-1; D unclear. Germline V lookup: CDR1 MNHEY, CDR2 SVGAGI. V was pared by 2 bases and J by 0 bases, with 10 bases between. This CDR3 has 15 amino acids. The CDR3 loop reads CASSYPRGMNTEAFF. CDR3 nucleotides: TGTGCCAGCAGTTACCCAAGAGGGATGAACACTGAAGCTTTCTTT.

V is TRBV6-2 or TRBV6-3 and J is TRBJ2-3; the match to TRBD2 covers 8 bases. V shed 5 bases, J shed 4 bases, and the junction held 17 bases outside the gene matches. CDR1 and CDR2 (germline): MNHEY, SVGEGT. This CDR3 region has 18 residues. The CDR3 coding sequence is TGTGCCAGCAGTCCAACATTTGTGGTGACTAGCGAAGCAGATACGCAGTATTTT. It codes for CASSPTFVVTSEADTQYF.

In this sample, this clonotype turned up a few times. At one boundary the junction diverges from the germline segment, which might be a read error. The chain is built from TRBV6-2 or TRBV6-3 and TRBJ2-7, with 10 bases lining up with TRBD1. In germline, CDR1 is MNHEY, CDR2 SVGEGT. The CDR3 extends over 19 amino acids. The CDR3 protein is CVSSSLMTPRTGGSYEQYF. Written as DNA, the CDR3 is TGTGTCAGCAGTTCCCTGATGACCCCGCGGACAGGGGGATCCTACGAGCAGTACTTC.

V gene TRBV4-3 combines with J gene TRBJ2-1; no reliable D call. Germline V gene data show CDR1 as LGHNA and CDR2 as YSLEER. V lost 4 bases and J 1 base, leaving 11 bases between the germline ends. The CDR3 length is 15 residues. In nucleotides, the CDR3 is TGCGCCAGCAGCCCGGGTGTAGGGTCCTACAATGAGCAGTTCTTC. As protein: CASSPGVGSYNEQFF.

This clonotype has ten or more counts. This chain connects TRBV4-3 to TRBJ2-7; 7 positions agree with TRBD1. The germline CDR1 and CDR2 sequences are LGHNA and YSLEER. CDR3 size: 13 residues. V shed 3 bases and J 3 bases; nucleotides not matched to a gene: 2. CDR3 in DNA: TGCGCCAGCAGCCAGGGACAGAACTACGAGCAGTACTTC. Amino acid sequence: CASSQGQNYEQYF.

This clonotype was counted ten times or more. The chain has TRBV5-5 and TRBJ1-2, with TRBD1 matching over 7 bases. The CDR3 length is 23 residues. CDR1 is SGHKS and CDR2 is YYEKEE in the germline V gene (reference sequence). The trim removed 1 base at V and 2 bases at J, leaving 29 bases unmatched. CDR3 sequence reads: CASSLMAPGQKASDLQVNYGYTF. CDR3 sequence (DNA): TGTGCCAGCAGCTTGATGGCACCGGGACAGAAGGCCTCTGATCTTCAGGTCAACTATGGCTACACCTTC.

There are many counts of this clonotype. The genes are TRBV29-1 and TRBJ2-1, with 12 bases that match TRBD2. Germline CDR1 SQVTM, CDR2 ANQGSEA. This CDR3 is 14 amino acids long. J lost 7 bases, V lost 6 bases, and 7 bases had no gene match. The CDR3 region is CSVNGLAGSNEQFF. Written as DNA, the CDR3 is TGCAGCGTCAACGGACTAGCGGGAAGTAATGAGCAGTTCTTC.

This clonotype was observed a handful of times. The chain links TRBV18 to TRBJ1-5; 8 nucleotides match TRBD1. The CDR3 runs 16 residues. J gave up 0 bases and V 3 bases, and 4 bases lay outside the gene matches. CDR1 KGHSH and CDR2 LQKENI come from the germline V gene. In DNA form, the CDR3 reads TGTGCCAGCTCACCGAAGACAGGGGATAGCAATCAGCCCCAGCATTTT. Its protein is CASSPKTGDSNQPQHF. The complete variable domain, with remaining parts taken from reference TRBV18 and TRBJ1-5, reads NAGVMQNPRHLVRRRGQEARLRCSPMKGHSHVYWYRQLPEEGLKFMVYLQKENIIDESGMPKERFSAEFPKEGPSILRIQQVVRGDSAAYFCASSPKTGDSNQPQHFGDGTRLSIL.

This clonotype was found many times. This chain links TRBV6-2 or TRBV6-3 with TRBJ2-5, with a possible D match to TRBD1 (5 bases). V was clipped by 4 bases and J by 3 bases, with 9 bases between them. CDR1 MNHEY and CDR2 SVGEGT come from the germline V gene. The CDR3 is made up of 13 amino acids. CDR3 nucleotides: TGTGCCAGCAGTTTCTTGACAGAAGAGACCCAGTACTTC. Its translation is CASSFLTEETQYF.

This clonotype occurred many times. The CDR3 here is CASSQDTGDTEAFF. CDR3 coding DNA: TGCGCCAGCAGCCAGGATACAGGGGACACTGAAGCTTTCTTT. The genes are TRBV4-3 and TRBJ1-1, with 7 bases aligning to TRBD1. From germline, CDR1 is LGHNA and CDR2 YSLEER. The CDR3 contains 14 residues. V was clipped by 3 bases and J by 3 bases; unmatched bases: 4.

In its sample, this clonotype was seen many times. V usage is TRBV4-3 and J usage is TRBJ1-5, with 7 bases fitting TRBD1. V was clipped by 3 bases and J by 6 bases; unmatched bases: 2. Germline CDR1 LGHNA, CDR2 YSLEER. CDR3 size: 13 residues. This CDR3 is CASSQTGFQPQHF. The DNA of the CDR3 is TGCGCCAGCAGCCAGACAGGGTTTCAGCCCCAGCATTTT.

Regarding this clonotype: Because the CDR3 is missing its conserved closing phenylalanine or tryptophan, this is likely a read error. It is unclear where the CDR3 begins or ends on the DNA, so no DNA is shown, and the CDR3 is as TCRdb lists it. CDR3 in amino acids: CSARGTSAYEQHS. The chain recombines TRBV20-1 with TRBJ2-7; the DNA was not compared with TRBD2, the D call given in the table. Germline V CDR1 and CDR2: DFQATT, SNEGSKA (reference sequence). Counting both end residues, the CDR3 totals 13 amino acids.

This clonotype was seen a handful of times. The gene calls are TRBV2 and TRBJ2-1, with 13 nucleotides matching TRBD2. V was pared by 5 bases and J by 6 bases, with 7 bases of the junction left unmatched. CDR1 SNHLY and CDR2 FYNNEI come from the germline V gene. The CDR3 has 16 residues. The CDR3 DNA sequence: TGTGCCAGCAGTCTTCCGGGACTAGCGGGGTTCAATGAGCAGTTCTTC. This translates into CASSLPGLAGFNEQFF.

The chain has TRBV5-4 and TRBJ2-7; D gene ambiguous. The length of the CDR3 is 11 residues. Trimming cost V 3 bases and J 5 bases, with 6 bases left between them. CDR1 is SGHNT and CDR2 is YYREEE in the germline V gene (reference sequence). CDR3 in amino acids: CASSSTHEQYF. The CDR3 DNA reads TGTGCCAGCAGCTCGACTCACGAGCAGTACTTC.

This clonotype was detected many times. V gene TRBV6-2 or TRBV6-3 combines with J gene TRBJ1-5; weak D call: TRBD1 (6 bases). The CDR3 extends over 14 amino acids. The V end lost 1 base, the J end lost 6 bases, and 10 bases lay between the germline ends. CDR1 MNHEY and CDR2 SVGEGT come from the germline V gene. For the CDR3, the DNA is TGTGCCAGCAGTTACTTTGGGGGCCCTCAGCCCCAGCATTTT. Encoded protein: CASSYFGGPQPQHF.

This clonotype appeared a few times. V is TRBV6-4 and J is TRBJ1-1; D call uncertain. The V end was cut by 7 bases, the J end by 1 base, with 19 bases between. Germline-derived CDR1 and CDR2 are MRHNA and SNTAGT. The length of the CDR3 is 16 residues. The CDR3 is CASTRAGYCENTEAFF. The CDR3, as DNA: TGTGCCAGCACCCGAGCAGGATACTGCGAGAACACTGAAGCTTTCTTT.

The sample holds many counts of this clonotype. The gene calls are TRBV6-2 or TRBV6-3 and TRBJ1-1; 7 nucleotides align to TRBD1. Germline V gives CDR1 MNHEY, CDR2 SVGEGT. Losses at the gene ends were 8 bases for V and 4 bases for J; bases not matched to a gene: 13. The CDR3 runs to 15 residues. The CDR3 nucleotides are TGTGCCAGCGGACGGACAGGAACCCGGGGCACTGAAGCTTTCTTT. This translates into CASGRTGTRGTEAFF.

This clonotype has a count of ten or more. This chain connects TRBV20-1 to TRBJ2-6; 8 nucleotides match TRBD1. There are 16 residues in the CDR3. Per germline, CDR1 DFQATT and CDR2 SNEGSKA (reference sequence). The V and J ends lost 2 bases and 3 bases, in that order; junction bases with no gene match: 6. This chain's CDR3 is CSARQDRVDGANVLTF. The CDR3 nucleotides read TGCAGTGCTAGACAGGACAGGGTCGATGGGGCCAACGTCCTGACTTTC.

This clonotype was observed many times. The chain is built from TRBV15 and TRBJ1-5, with TRBD1 matching over 9 bases. V was clipped by 3 bases and J by 4 bases; unmatched bases: 4. The germline gives CDR1 LNHNV, CDR2 YYDKDF (reference sequence). The CDR3 has 15 residues. CDR3 sequence reads: CATSSKDRGNQPQHF. In nucleotides, the CDR3 is TGTGCCACCAGCAGTAAAGACAGGGGGAATCAGCCCCAGCATTTT.

This clonotype was seen repeatedly, ten times or more. The chain combines TRBV27 with TRBJ1-5; D is unresolved. Germline V lookup: CDR1 MNHEY, CDR2 SMNVEV (reference sequence). The CDR3 sequence is 18 residues long. V lost 4 bases to trimming and J lost 0 bases, with 19 bases between them. As DNA, the CDR3 is TGTGCCAGCAGTTCTGCGGCAGGACCCCGGTATAGCAATCAGCCCCAGCATTTT. It encodes CASSSAAGPRYSNQPQHF.

This clonotype was seen just once. Since a much larger clone is just one base distant, this may be a read error. The V gene is TRBV30, the J gene TRBJ2-3; TRBD2 is a possible D gene (6 bases). This CDR3 is built from 14 residues. Germline loops: CDR1 GTSNPN, CDR2 SVGIG (reference sequence). The CDR3 reads CAWSTLGSTGTQYF. CDR3 sequence (DNA): TGTGCCTGGAGTACCCTCGGGAGCACAGGTACGCAGTATTTT.

This clonotype was seen repeatedly, ten times or more. The V gene is TRBV7-2, the J gene TRBJ2-3, with D unresolved. CDR3 size: 12 residues. V was shortened by 2 bases and J by 6 bases, with 6 bases between the two germline ends. CDR1 and CDR2 from the germline V gene are SGHTA and FQGNSA. The CDR3 nucleotides are TGTGCCAGCAGCTTATATAGCGATACGCAGTATTTT. Its protein product is CASSLYSDTQYF. Supplemented by reference TRBV7-2 and TRBJ2-3, the full variable domain reads GAGVSQSPSNKVTEKGKDVELRCDPISGHTALYWYRQSLGQGLEFLIYFQGNSAPDKSGLPSDRFSAERTGGSVSTLTIQRTQQEDSAVYLCASSLYSDTQYFGPGTRLTVL.

This clonotype was detected ten times or more. The chain uses TRBV19 and TRBJ1-5; the D is unclear. The V gene lost 3 bases and the J gene lost 2 bases, with 11 bases spanning the gap. There are 15 residues in the CDR3. Germline loops: CDR1 LNHDA, CDR2 SQIVND (reference sequence). As DNA, the CDR3 is TGTGCCAGTAGTATCGACGGGAAAGGCAATCAGCCCCAGCATTTT. Residues: CASSIDGKGNQPQHF.

There are a few counts of this clonotype. A junction end diverges from the germline sequence, so it may reflect a read error. This chain uses TRBV14 with TRBJ2-1, with 7 bases aligning to TRBD2. There are 17 residues in the CDR3. Germline values: CDR1 SGHDN, CDR2 FVKESK. CDR3 bases: TGTGCCAGCAGCCAAGTTGGCGGTCTAGCGGCCTCTAATGAGCAGTTCTTT. This translates into CASSQVGGLAASNEQFF.

This clonotype was counted at least ten times. The chain joins TRBV29-1 to TRBJ2-1; 9 bases are a match to TRBD2. The V and J ends lost 3 bases and 9 bases, in that order; junction bases with no gene match: 15. Germline loops: CDR1 SQVTM, CDR2 ANQGSEA. The CDR3 spans 16 residues. The CDR3 region has the DNA TGCAGCGTTGACCCCCCTAGCGGGATGGAACAGGGTGAGCAGTTCTTC. Translating gives CSVDPPSGMEQGEQFF.

This clonotype was detected many times. This sequence joins TRBV7-9 and TRBJ2-7, with TRBD1 matching 10 bases. The CDR3 has 14 residues. CDR1 is SEHNR, CDR2 FQNEAQ, per germline (reference sequence). Trimming cost V 3 bases and J 4 bases; bases outside gene matches: 3. This CDR3 is CASSFWDRGYEQYF. CDR3 sequence (DNA): TGTGCCAGCAGCTTCTGGGACAGGGGTTACGAGCAGTACTTC.

This clonotype was seen many times. This chain uses TRBV7-9 with TRBJ1-2, with 10 bases fitting TRBD1. The CDR3 totals 13 residues. The germline V gene encodes CDR1 SEHNR and CDR2 FQNEAQ (reference sequence). The V segment lost 5 bases and the J segment 5 bases; nucleotides outside the gene matches: 2. This CDR3 reads CASSPDRGYGYTF. CDR3 DNA: TGTGCCAGCAGCCCGGACAGGGGGTATGGCTACACCTTC. Full variable domain (rest looked up from reference TRBV7-9 and TRBJ1-2): DTGVSQNPRHKITKRGQNVTFRCDPISEHNRLYWYRQTLGQGPEFLTYFQNEAQLEKSRLLSDRFSAERPKGSFSTLEIQRTEQGDSAMYLCASSPDRGYGYTFGSGTRLTVV.

V usage is TRBV6-2 or TRBV6-3 and J usage is TRBJ2-2; D gene unclear. The CDR3 contains 10 residues. Per the germline V gene, CDR1 is MNHEY and CDR2 is SVGEGT. V was shortened by 8 bases and J by 6 bases, with 4 bases between the two germline ends. The CDR3 region is CASGPGELFF. The CDR3 DNA follows: TGTGCCAGCGGCCCCGGGGAGCTGTTTTTT.

For this clonotype: A read error may be the cause here, since a much bigger clone is one base away. CDR3 sequence (DNA): TGTGCCAGCAGTAAAGCAGATACGCAGCATTTT. Its protein product is CASSKADTQHF. The chain links TRBV6-1 to TRBJ2-3; D unresolved. The DNA end favors TRBJ1-5, so the J call may be wrong. The CDR3 sequence is 11 residues long. Germline V gene data show CDR1 as MNHNS and CDR2 as SASEGT.

The sample holds many counts of this clonotype. This chain connects TRBV7-9 to TRBJ2-3, with D perhaps TRBD1 (5 bases). The CDR3 totals 14 residues. Germline V gene data show CDR1 as SEHNR and CDR2 as FQNEAQ (reference sequence). V was trimmed by 5 bases and J by 1 base, leaving 10 bases between them. This CDR3 reads CASSPRVRTDTQYF. In DNA, the CDR3 is TGTGCCAGCAGCCCCAGGGTTCGCACAGATACGCAGTATTTT.

J is TRBJ2-5 and V is TRBV6-1; D perhaps matches TRBD1 (6 bases). This CDR3 comprises 14 residues. Looked up from germline, CDR1 is MNHNS and CDR2 is SASEGT. Between the trimmed V and J ends, which lost 2 bases and 3 bases, there was a span of 10 bases. CDR3 residues: CASSEPGTKETQYF. The CDR3 nucleotides are TGTGCCAGCAGTGAACCCGGGACAAAAGAGACCCAGTACTTC.